The T cell receptor beta chain under discussion was sequenced for a study of response to subunit inactivated influenza vaccine. Study-wide results and caveats: Only a handful of new T cells, the authors suggested, are recruited with each seasonal influenza vaccination.

TCRdb analysed the RT-PCR reads with MiXCR anew, one entry per CDR3 protein. Of 450,000 to 600,000 distinct CDR3 sequences in the sample, approximately 6.9% were seen once. Turning to this clonotype: Antigen specificity is unknown.

Trimming pared 6 bases from V and 0 bases from J, leaving 8 bases between. Looked up from germline, CDR1 is MDHEN and CDR2 is SYDVKM. The CDR3 sequence is 13 residues long. Sequenced material: PBMCs from blood, taken less than 30 months after vaccination. The TCR sequence derives from a man between 45 and 75 years old who received an inactivated influenza vaccine. The V gene is TRBV28, the J gene TRBJ1-1, with D unclear. In DNA, the CDR3 is TGTGCCAGCAGCAACTCGATGAACACTGAAGCTTTCTTT. It encodes CASSNSMNTEAFF.